This T cell receptor beta chain is drawn from a study of cytomegalovirus exposure and HLA in healthy donors. The PCR used 60 Vbeta and 13 Jbeta primers. Method: immunoSEQ multiplex PCR; TCRdb's copy keeps in-frame clones and lacks some. The repertoire holds 180,000 or so clones, about 88% seen once, with around 0.31% in the top ten. Comments on this clone: A junction end diverges from the germline sequence, so it may reflect a read error.

Per germline, CDR1 MDHEN and CDR2 SYDVKM. CDR3 length: 15 amino acids. The J gene is TRBJ1-5, the V gene TRBV28; weak D call: TRBD1 (5 bases). The sample consisted of PBMCs. This clonotype was sampled from a woman younger than 45 in good health and CMV-seronegative. CDR3 loop: CASTLGFGGNQPQHF. Written as DNA, the CDR3 is TGTGCCAGCACTTTAGGGTTCGGGGGAAATCAGCCCCAGCATTTT. Looking up the rest from reference TRBV28 and TRBJ1-5 gives the full variable domain: DVKVTQSSRYLVKRTGEKVFLECVQDMDHENMFWYRQDPGLGLRLIYFSYDVKMKEKGDIPEGYSVSREKKERFSLILESASTNQTSMYLCASTLGFGGNQPQHFGDGTRLSIL.